Presented here are 20 T cell receptor beta chains from one specimen sequenced in a study of T-cell memory formation after mild COVID-19 (dated by TCRdb to the early 2020s). Library prep was done by 5' RACE. Sequencing took place on an Illumina NovaSeq 6000. The public reads were run again by TCRdb, first through fastp at Q25 and then through MiXCR, and only productive beta chains were kept. A single entry per CDR3 protein holds the most common genes and DNA from its merged rows. Across this sample there are some 300,000 distinct CDR3 sequences, with approximately 20% seen only once. More than 20% of the sample lies in the top ten. The sequencing input was PBMCs or a T cell subset sorted from them (not recorded which). Receptor source: a man between 18 and 35 years old who had mild COVID-19 (a few samples of this study predate the infection). The sample titles of this study are shuffled in the database, so cell type and time point are left out; the donor was told from shared clones.

The chain carries TRBV9 and TRBJ1-2; maybe TRBD1 (6 bases). V was trimmed by 3 bases and J by 2 bases, leaving 11 bases between them. This CDR3 has 14 amino acids. Germline CDR1 and CDR2: SGDLS and YYNGEE. This CDR3 reads CASSEGGRNYGYTF. CDR3 DNA: TGTGCCAGCAGCGAGGGGGGGCGAAACTATGGCTACACCTTC.

This clonotype has a handful of counts. CDR3 sequence (DNA): TGTGCCAGCAGCCCCCGACCCTTCACAGGGGGCCGTGGCTACGAGCAGTACTTC. Its protein is CASSPRPFTGGRGYEQYF. The rearrangement joins TRBV7-2 to TRBJ2-7, with 9 bases fitting TRBD1. CDR3 size: 18 residues. The germline V gene encodes CDR1 SGHTA and CDR2 FQGNSA. With 5 bases clipped from V and 3 bases from J, the junction kept 17 bases outside the gene matches.

This clonotype has more than one count but fewer than ten. The rearrangement uses TRBV4-3 and TRBJ1-6; no firm D call. CDR1 LGHNA and CDR2 YSLEER come from the germline V gene. The CDR3 runs 17 residues. V shed 3 bases and J shed 4 bases, with 16 bases lying between them. The CDR3 reads CASSQATAFPYNSPLHF. The CDR3 DNA reads TGCGCCAGCAGCCAGGCTACAGCTTTCCCTTATAATTCACCCCTCCACTTT.

The chain employs TRBV6-5 and TRBJ2-5; tentatively, D is TRBD1 or TRBD2 (5 bases each). Trimming removed 6 bases at V and 5 bases at J, with 19 bases between. Per germline, CDR1 MNHEY and CDR2 SVGAGI. The CDR3 length is 15 residues. The CDR3 nucleotides read TGTGCCAGCAGCTCCCTGGCGGGTTCAGGGGAGACCCAGTACTTC. Translated, it gives CASSSLAGSGETQYF.

The gene calls are TRBV5-6 and TRBJ1-2, with D hard to call. This CDR3 is built from 11 residues. Germline loops: CDR1 SGHDT, CDR2 YYEEEE. V dropped 3 bases and J dropped 4 bases, with 4 bases sitting between them. DNA for the CDR3: TGTGCCAGCAGCTCCACCTATGGCTACACCTTC. Protein sequence: CASSSTYGYTF.

This clonotype came up many times. This sequence joins TRBV5-5 and TRBJ2-5, with 9 bases fitting TRBD1. Trimming cost V 4 bases and J 2 bases; bases outside gene matches: 0. Per germline, CDR1 SGHKS and CDR2 YYEKEE (reference sequence). The CDR3 sequence is 13 residues long. The CDR3 region is CASSGTGQETQYF. In DNA form, the CDR3 reads TGTGCCAGCAGCGGGACAGGGCAAGAGACCCAGTACTTC.

The chain joins TRBV24-1 to TRBJ2-1, with 8 bases matching TRBD1. The germline V gene encodes CDR1 KGHDR and CDR2 SFDVKD. Trimming cost V 9 bases and J 6 bases; bases outside gene matches: 9. The CDR3 loop spans 14 amino acids. The DNA for the CDR3 is TGTGCCACCTCCGGGACAGGTATTTTCAATGAGCAGTTCTTC. It codes for CATSGTGIFNEQFF.

This clonotype was picked up a small number of times. The rearrangement links TRBV7-9 to TRBJ1-5; D unclear. This CDR3 contains 13 residues. Germline V gene sequence: CDR1 SEHNR, CDR2 FQNEAQ (reference sequence). V gave up 4 bases and J gave up 5 bases, with 9 bases separating them. The CDR3 DNA sequence: TGTGCCAGCAGCTCTAATCCGGATCAGCCCCAGCATTTT. This encodes CASSSNPDQPQHF.

The chain employs TRBV11-3 and TRBJ2-5, with unresolved D. The germline gives CDR1 SGHNT, CDR2 YENEEA. V was pared by 5 bases and J by 5 bases, with 12 bases between. The CDR3 consists of 13 residues. The CDR3 bases are TGTGCCAGCAGCCCGATGCCCGGGGAGACCCAGTACTTC. Translating gives CASSPMPGETQYF.

The chain links TRBV6-2 or TRBV6-3 to TRBJ2-7, with 9 bases aligning to TRBD1. Germline V gene sequence: CDR1 MNHEY, CDR2 SVGEGT. The CDR3 runs 14 residues. Losses at the gene ends were 8 bases for V and 7 bases for J; bases not matched to a gene: 12. CDR3 residues: CASCRTGVVAEQYF. The CDR3 bases are TGTGCCAGCTGCCGGACAGGGGTAGTCGCGGAGCAGTACTTC.

The gene calls are TRBV7-9 and TRBJ1-4, with D maybe TRBD1 (6 bases). The germline V gene has CDR1 SEHNR and CDR2 FQNEAQ (reference sequence). The V gene lost 7 bases and the J gene lost 5 bases, with 11 bases spanning the gap. The CDR3 has 13 amino acids. CDR3 region: CASKQGNNEKLFF. Here the CDR3 DNA reads TGTGCCAGCAAGCAGGGGAACAATGAAAAACTGTTTTTT. Supplemented by reference TRBV7-9 and TRBJ1-4, the full variable domain reads DTGVSQNPRHKITKRGQNVTFRCDPISEHNRLYWYRQTLGQGPEFLTYFQNEAQLEKSRLLSDRFSAERPKGSFSTLEIQRTEQGDSAMYLCASKQGNNEKLFFGSGTQLSVL.

DNA of the CDR3: TGTGCCAGCAGCCTCGACTCTCCGGGAAACACCATATATTTT. It specifies CASSLDSPGNTIYF. The chain recombines TRBV7-3 with TRBJ1-3; D gene ambiguous. CDR1 and CDR2 from the germline V gene are SGHTA and FQGTGA. This CDR3 contains 14 residues. Trimming removed 5 bases at V and 4 bases at J, with 12 bases between.

At least ten counts were recorded for this clonotype. The gene calls are TRBV7-6 and TRBJ2-2; no clear D. The ends were cut back, 3 bases at V and 7 bases at J, with 3 bases in the middle. This CDR3 is built from 11 residues. CDR1 is SGHVS, CDR2 FNYEAQ, per germline. The CDR3 loop is CASSLVGELFF. For the CDR3, the DNA is TGTGCCAGCAGCTTGGTCGGGGAGCTGTTTTTT.

V and J are TRBV20-1 and TRBJ2-4; D is perhaps TRBD1 or TRBD2 (5 bases each). V lost 3 bases and J 0 bases, leaving 21 bases between the germline ends. The CDR3 has 18 amino acids. In germline, CDR1 is DFQATT, CDR2 SNEGSKA (reference sequence). CDR3 sequence (DNA): TGCAGTGCTAGTGCTCTAAGGGGAGCTCTGTTAGCCAAAAACATTCAGTACTTC. This gives the protein CSASALRGALLAKNIQYF.

The chain is built from TRBV5-1 and TRBJ2-7; 7 bases line up with TRBD1. The length of the CDR3 is 13 residues. CDR1 is SGHRS and CDR2 is YFSETQ in the germline V gene. V trimming: 0 bases; J trimming: 6 bases; junction bases outside the gene matches: 3. CDR3 amino acids: CASSLGTGAEQYV. The CDR3 DNA is TGCGCCAGCAGCTTGGGAACAGGGGCCGAGCAGTACGTC.

The J gene is TRBJ1-1, the V gene TRBV5-6; D is undetermined. The CDR3 is made up of 14 amino acids. V was trimmed by 1 base and J by 3 bases, leaving 10 bases between them. Germline V gives CDR1 SGHDT, CDR2 YYEEEE. This CDR3 reads CASSLRRVYTEAFF. For the CDR3, the DNA is TGTGCCAGCAGCTTGCGGCGGGTCTACACTGAAGCTTTCTTT.

This chain uses TRBV20-1 with TRBJ2-2, with TRBD2 matching 10 bases. With V trimmed by 0 bases and J by 5 bases, 6 bases remained unmatched. This CDR3 is built from 16 residues. CDR1 is DFQATT and CDR2 is SNEGSKA in the germline V gene (reference sequence). CDR3 nucleotide sequence: TGCAGTGCTAGAGATGGGGTAGCGGGGGGAACCGGGGAGCTGTTTTTT. This sequence encodes CSARDGVAGGTGELFF.

The V call is TRBV12-3 or TRBV12-4, the J call TRBJ1-6; 7 bases are a match to TRBD1. The CDR3 runs to 15 residues. V shed 5 bases, J shed 7 bases, and the junction held 8 bases outside the gene matches. The DNA of the CDR3 is TGTGCCAGCAGTCTCATACAGGGGAGGAATTCACCCCTCCACTTT. Translating it yields CASSLIQGRNSPLHF.

This clonotype was seen repeatedly, ten times or more. This chain's CDR3 is CASSARAQGLSNEQFF. The CDR3 DNA follows: TGTGCCAGCAGCGCCCGGGCGCAGGGCCTATCAAATGAGCAGTTCTTC. V is TRBV7-2 and J is TRBJ2-1; TRBD1 is a possible D gene (5 bases). V was shortened by 5 bases and J by 7 bases, with 21 bases between the two germline ends. This CDR3 spans 16 amino acids. The germline CDR1 and CDR2 sequences are SGHTA and FQGNSA.

V and J are TRBV5-1 and TRBJ2-5, with TRBD1 matching 8 bases. CDR1 is SGHRS, CDR2 YFSETQ, per germline. The CDR3 has 16 residues. V dropped 4 bases and J dropped 5; count of bases not matched to a gene: 13. The CDR3 loop is CASSPGLGQGWETQYF. The CDR3 region has the DNA TGCGCCAGCAGCCCCGGGCTCGGACAGGGTTGGGAGACCCAGTACTTC.